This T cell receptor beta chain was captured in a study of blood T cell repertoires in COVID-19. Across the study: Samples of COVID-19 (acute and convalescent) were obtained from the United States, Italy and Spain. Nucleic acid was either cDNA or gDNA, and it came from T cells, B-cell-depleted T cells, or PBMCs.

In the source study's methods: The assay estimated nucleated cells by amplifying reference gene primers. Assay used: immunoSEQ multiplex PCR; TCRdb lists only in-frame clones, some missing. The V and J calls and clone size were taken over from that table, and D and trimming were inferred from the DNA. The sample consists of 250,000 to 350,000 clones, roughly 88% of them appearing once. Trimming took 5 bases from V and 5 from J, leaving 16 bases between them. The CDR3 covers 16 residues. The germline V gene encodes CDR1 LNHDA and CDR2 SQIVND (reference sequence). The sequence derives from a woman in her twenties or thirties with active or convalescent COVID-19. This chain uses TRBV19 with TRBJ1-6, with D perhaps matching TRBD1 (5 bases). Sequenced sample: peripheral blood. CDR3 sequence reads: CASSQITGLDNSPLHF. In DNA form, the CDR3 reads TGTGCCAGTAGTCAGATAACAGGTCTTGATAATTCACCCCTCCACTTT. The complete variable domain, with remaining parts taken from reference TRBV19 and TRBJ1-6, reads DGGITQSPKYLFRKEGQNVTLSCEQNLNHDAMYWYRQDPGQGLRLIYYSQIVNDFQKGDIAEGYSVSREKKESFPLTVTSAQKNPTAFYLCASSQITGLDNSPLHFGNGTRLTVT.